These T cell receptor beta chains were read from a single sample in a study of spatial heterogeneity in lung cancer. Via MiXCR, TCRdb re-called the 5' RACE reads, giving one row per CDR3 protein. This table has several thousand distinct CDR3 sequences, 3.9% appearing once. Here the sequenced sample was lung tumor tissue, taken at surgery. The receptors originated from a female donor with early-stage non-small cell lung cancer. Both conserved end residues are part of each CDR3. The D gene is left open where the match is weak. The size field is filled for only some rows; it gives once, few, many or a size class.

- 13 large TRBJ2-7 TRBV7-9 CASSLEAGYEQYF TGTGCCAGCAGCTTAGAAGCGGGCTACGAGCAGTACTTC
TRBD1 14 many TRBJ1-5 TRBV19 CASSRTGTNQPQHF TGTGCCAGTAGTCGGACAGGAACCAATCAGCCCCAGCATTTT
- 13 many TRBJ1-1 TRBV7-3 CASSLGWNTEAFF TGTGCCAGCAGCTTAGGATGGAACACTGAAGCTTTCTTT
- 11 many TRBJ1-6 TRBV3-1 CASSSEGDTHF TGTGCCAGCAGCTCGGAGGGGGACACCCACTTT
TRBD1 12 many TRBJ1-4 TRBV6-5 CASKQGGEKLFF TGTGCCAGCAAGCAGGGGGGTGAAAAACTGTTTTTT
- 14 few TRBJ1-1 TRBV30 CAWRGLERGTEAFF TGTGCCTGGAGGGGCCTCGAAAGGGGCACTGAAGCTTTCTTT
- 16 medium-sized TRBJ2-7 TRBV7-2 CASSLLTGVGSYEQYF TGTGCCAGCAGCTTACTAACGGGAGTCGGCTCCTACGAGCAGTACTTC
- 12 many TRBJ2-1 TRBV9 CASSVGTAEQFF TGTGCCAGCAGCGTAGGAACTGCTGAGCAGTTCTTC
- 14 - TRBJ1-1 TRBV6-2/TRBV6-3 CASSFSQGTSEAFF TGTGCCAGCAGTTTCTCACAGGGAACCTCTGAAGCTTTCTTT
- 15 many TRBJ2-5 TRBV12-3/TRBV12-4 CASSLNPGMRETQYF TGTGCCAGCAGTTTAAATCCAGGAATGAGGGAGACCCAGTACTTC
- 16 many TRBJ1-6 TRBV5-1 CASSLGPRQANSPLHF TGCGCCAGCAGCTTGGGGCCCCGACAGGCAAATTCACCCCTCCACTTT
TRBD1 13 medium-sized TRBJ1-6 TRBV11-2 CASTGTVNSPLHF TGTGCCAGCACCGGGACAGTGAATTCACCCCTCCACTTT
- 13 many TRBJ1-2 TRBV9 CASSVGDNYGYTF TGTGCCAGCAGCGTAGGGGACAACTATGGCTACACCTTC
- 14 many TRBJ2-1 TRBV7-2 CASSSWTKKDEQFF TGTGCCAGCAGCTCCTGGACAAAAAAGGATGAGCAGTTCTTC
- 16 medium-sized TRBJ2-5 TRBV15 CATSRPGRKDQETQYF TGTGCCACCAGCAGACCGGGACGGAAAGACCAAGAGACCCAGTACTTC
- 14 large TRBJ1-1 TRBV29-1 CSLSPGPGDTEAFF TGCAGCCTATCACCGGGCCCAGGGGACACTGAAGCTTTCTTT
TRBD2 14 medium-sized TRBJ2-1 TRBV7-2 CASSFSSGFDEQFF TGTGCCAGCAGCTTCAGTAGCGGGTTTGATGAGCAGTTCTTC
- 13 medium-sized TRBJ2-7 TRBV20-1 CSARDRTLGEQYF TGCAGTGCTAGAGACAGGACCCTCGGCGAGCAGTACTTC
TRBD2 16 many TRBJ2-5 TRBV6-5 CASSYIAGGPGETQYF TGTGCCAGCAGTTATATAGCGGGAGGGCCGGGGGAGACCCAGTACTTC
- 14 medium-sized TRBJ2-3 TRBV7-2 CASSLGLSTDTQYF TGTGCCAGCAGCTTAGGGCTTAGCACAGATACGCAGTATTTT
- 13 many TRBJ2-5 TRBV20-1 CSAPLGSSETQYF TGCAGTGCTCCCCTCGGGAGTTCGGAGACCCAGTACTTC
- 16 - TRBJ2-6 TRBV24-1 CATSDLGRAGANVLTF TGTGCCACCAGTGATTTGGGCAGGGCTGGGGCCAACGTCCTGACTTTC
- 15 medium-sized TRBJ1-6 TRBV9 CASSAVGHSNSPLHF TGTGCCAGCAGCGCAGTGGGACACTCAAATTCACCCCTCCACTTT
- 17 many TRBJ1-5 TRBV19 CASSLGPQGSGNQPQHF TGTGCCAGTAGTCTAGGACCACAGGGCTCAGGCAATCAGCCCCAGCATTTT
TRBD2 16 many TRBJ2-7 TRBV6-2/TRBV6-3 CASFPHRLAGGGEQYF TGTGCCAGCTTCCCGCATAGGCTAGCGGGAGGGGGCGAGCAGTACTTC
- 12 few TRBJ1-1 TRBV30 CAWSSGSTEAFF TGTGCCTGGAGTAGTGGAAGTACTGAAGCTTTCTTT
- 14 - TRBJ2-7 TRBV20-1 CSANKGRGNDEQYF TGCAGTGCTAACAAGGGCAGGGGAAACGACGAGCAGTACTTC
TRBD1 14 many TRBJ1-2 TRBV6-6 CASTPRQGVLGYTF TGTGCCAGCACCCCTAGGCAGGGGGTTTTGGGCTACACCTTC
- 15 many TRBJ2-1 TRBV6-2/TRBV6-3 CASSYSGRDYNEQFF TGTGCCAGCAGTTACTCGGGGCGGGACTACAATGAGCAGTTCTTC
TRBD2 15 medium-sized TRBJ2-5 TRBV18 CASSPRTSVQETQYF TGTGCCAGCTCACCACGGACTAGCGTCCAAGAGACCCAGTACTTC
- 10 many TRBJ2-1 TRBV29-1 CSVGTDVQFF TGCAGCGTGGGGACGGACGTACAGTTCTTC
TRBD2 15 many TRBJ2-1 TRBV6-5 CASSYSGNRYNEQFF TGTGCCAGCAGTTACAGCGGGAATCGGTACAATGAGCAGTTCTTC
TRBD2 13 medium-sized TRBJ2-7 TRBV20-1 CSAATSGPYEQYF TGCAGTGCCGCGACTAGCGGACCCTACGAGCAGTACTTC
- 15 many TRBJ2-2 TRBV7-2 CASSLNGVNTGELFF TGTGCCAGCAGCTTAAACGGGGTGAACACCGGGGAGCTGTTTTTT
- 13 many TRBJ2-3 TRBV6-1 CASSVQRTDTQYF TGTGCCAGCAGTGTCCAGAGGACAGATACGCAGTATTTT
- 12 many TRBJ2-2 TRBV7-6 CASSSYAGELFF TGTGCCAGCAGCTCGTACGCCGGGGAGCTGTTTTTT
TRBD2 16 many TRBJ2-3 TRBV4-2 CASSQFTSGNTDTQYF TGTGCCAGCAGCCAGTTTACTAGCGGGAACACAGATACGCAGTATTTT
- 16 medium-sized TRBJ2-7 TRBV5-1 CASSLYGNADTYEQYF TGCGCCAGCAGCTTGTATGGGAACGCGGATACCTACGAGCAGTACTTC
TRBD2 16 many TRBJ2-5 TRBV20-1 CSAIPSPGLAQETQYF TGCAGTGCCATCCCCTCTCCGGGACTAGCACAAGAGACCCAGTACTTC
- 13 medium-sized TRBJ1-6 TRBV28 CASSFRGNSPLHF TGTGCCAGCAGTTTTAGGGGCAACTCACCCCTCCACTTT
- 15 many TRBJ1-4 TRBV6-1 CASSEGSGNNEKLFF TGTGCCAGCAGTGAAGGGTCAGGCAATAATGAAAAACTGTTTTTT
- 12 many TRBJ1-1 TRBV20-1 CSATGGFTEAFF TGCAGTGCCACCGGTGGGTTCACTGAAGCTTTCTTT
TRBD1 17 many TRBJ2-7 TRBV19 CASSIAPVGTAAYEQYF TGTGCCAGTAGTATAGCCCCAGTGGGGACAGCAGCCTACGAGCAGTACTTC
TRBD2 15 medium-sized TRBJ2-1 TRBV24-1 CATSLSGNDYNEQFF TGTGCCACCAGCCTGAGCGGGAATGACTACAATGAGCAGTTCTTC
TRBD2 11 many TRBJ2-3 TRBV6-5 CASSLAGAQYF TGTGCCAGCAGCCTAGCGGGAGCGCAGTATTTT
- 15 medium-sized TRBJ2-7 TRBV11-2 CASSLGAGSGYEQYF TGTGCCAGCAGCTTAGGGGCAGGTAGTGGTTACGAGCAGTACTTC
TRBD2 13 medium-sized TRBJ2-5 TRBV7-7 CASAGVGQETQYF TGTGCTAGCGCGGGAGTCGGTCAAGAGACCCAGTACTTC
- 14 many TRBJ2-3 TRBV10-1 CASSEHGRTDTQYF TGCGCCAGCAGTGAGCATGGACGCACAGATACGCAGTATTTT
- 11 many TRBJ1-1 TRBV7-9 CALGQAKGAFF TGTGCCCTCGGGCAGGCCAAGGGAGCTTTCTTT
- 13 many TRBJ1-1 TRBV29-1 CSVAGAGRTEAFF TGCAGCGTCGCGGGAGCAGGTCGTACTGAAGCTTTCTTT
TRBD2 15 many TRBJ2-7 TRBV20-1 CSAIVERGGSWEQYF TGCAGTGCTATAGTCGAGCGGGGGGGGTCTTGGGAGCAGTACTTC